The 28 T cell receptor beta chains in this list originate from one sample, sequenced in a study of blood T cell repertoires in COVID-19. Assay: immunoSEQ multiplex PCR; the TCRdb copy retains only in-frame clones and omits some. The sample lists about 260,000 clones; roughly 84% were seen once. Sequenced: peripheral blood. The receptors stem from a human donor in a cohort sampled during active COVID-19.

The chain joins TRBV7-8 to TRBJ1-4, with 8 bases lining up with TRBD1. The CDR3 totals 16 residues. V dropped 6 bases and J dropped 3; count of bases not matched to a gene: 9. Germline V lookup: CDR1 SGHVS, CDR2 FQNEAQ. The CDR3 region is CASRSDRGPANEKLFF. In DNA, the CDR3 is TGTGCCAGCAGGAGTGACAGGGGACCGGCTAATGAAAAACTGTTTTTT.

CDR3 amino acids: CATSDSRQGTYEQYF. CDR3 sequence (DNA): TGTGCCACCAGTGATTCACGACAGGGGACCTACGAGCAGTACTTC. V is TRBV24-1 and J is TRBJ2-7, with TRBD1 matching over 8 bases. Germline trimming cut 2 bases from V and 2 bases from J; bases unmatched to any gene: 4. Germline V CDR1 and CDR2: KGHDR, SFDVKD. This CDR3 region has 15 residues.

The V and J genes are TRBV13 and TRBJ2-7; possibly TRBD1 for D (6 bases). CDR1 and CDR2 (germline): PRHDT, FYEKMQ (reference sequence). The CDR3 has 14 amino acids. V was shortened by 2 bases and J by 3 bases, with 11 bases between the two germline ends. The CDR3 bases are TGTGCCAGCAGCTTAAAACTCAGGGGCTACGAGCAGTACTTC. This gives the protein CASSLKLRGYEQYF.

The chain is built from TRBV6-5 and TRBJ2-2, with D tentatively TRBD2 (7 bases). The CDR3 spans 15 residues. Germline loops: CDR1 MNHEY, CDR2 SVGAGI. The V end was cut by 7 bases, the J end by 5 bases, with 17 bases between. The CDR3 DNA sequence: TGTGCCAGCAATATTAGGGGGGGTTGGACCGGGGAGCTGTTTTTT. It translates to CASNIRGGWTGELFF.

The chain uses TRBV5-8 and TRBJ2-5; tentatively, D is TRBD1 (6 bases). The germline V gene encodes CDR1 SGHTS and CDR2 YDEGEE. V was clipped by 6 bases and J by 4 bases, with 19 bases between them. The CDR3 is 15 residues long. The CDR3 region has the DNA TGTGCCAGCAAGACCAGAGGGGGAAGCGGAGAGACCCAGTACTTC. Its protein is CASKTRGGSGETQYF.

This clone was found once. The rearrangement links TRBV6-2 or TRBV6-3 to TRBJ2-3; TRBD1 agrees at 8 bases. Germline trimming cut 5 bases from V and 5 bases from J; bases unmatched to any gene: 6. CDR1 MNHEY and CDR2 SVGEGT come from the germline V gene. CDR3 length equals 14 residues. The chain's CDR3 is CASSADRGGDTQYF. The CDR3, as DNA: TGTGCCAGCAGTGCAGACAGGGGAGGAGATACGCAGTATTTT.

V gene TRBV7-9 combines with J gene TRBJ2-2, with TRBD2 matching 8 bases. The length of the CDR3 is 16 residues. V lost 4 bases and J lost 1; bases outside the gene matches: 5. Looked up from germline, CDR1 is SEHNR and CDR2 is FQNEAQ (reference sequence). CDR3: CASSSGSGVNTGELFF. The CDR3 DNA follows: TGTGCCAGCAGCTCAGGTAGCGGGGTGAACACCGGGGAGCTGTTTTTT.

This clone appeared a few times. The CDR3 loop reads CASGLGQTEAFF. DNA for the CDR3: TGTGCTAGTGGTTTGGGACAAACTGAAGCTTTCTTT. The V call is TRBV12-5, the J call TRBJ1-1; no clear D. The length of the CDR3 is 12 residues. Looked up from germline, CDR1 is LGHNT and CDR2 is FRNRAP. V lost 1 base and J lost 5, with 5 bases in between.

The J gene is TRBJ2-3, the V gene TRBV20-1; 8 nucleotides line up with TRBD2. CDR1 is DFQATT, CDR2 SNEGSKA, per germline (reference sequence). J gave up 1 base and V 3 bases, and 9 bases lay outside the gene matches. The CDR3 extends over 16 amino acids. The CDR3 DNA is TGCAGTGCTAGTGTATTCGGGGGGGCCGGCACAGATACGCAGTATTTT. This encodes CSASVFGGAGTDTQYF.

In its sample, this clone was seen once. The chain employs TRBV2 and TRBJ1-5; TRBD1 might be the D (6 bases). Germline V gene data show CDR1 as SNHLY and CDR2 as FYNNEI. The V and J ends lost 2 bases and 1 base respectively, with 9 bases between them. There are 15 residues in the CDR3. CDR3 region: CASSEFGQSNQPQHF. The CDR3 DNA reads TGTGCCAGCAGTGAATTCGGACAGAGCAATCAGCCCCAGCATTTT.

The chain links TRBV6-5 to TRBJ1-1; D is uncertain. The V end was cut by 6 bases, the J end by 4 bases, with 18 bases between. CDR1 MNHEY and CDR2 SVGAGI come from the germline V gene. This CDR3 region has 15 residues. CDR3 DNA: TGTGCCAGCAGCCGACCCCCCGGGGTCCTCACTGAAGCTTTCTTT. Its translation: CASSRPPGVLTEAFF.

The V and J genes are TRBV5-8 and TRBJ1-5; D unresolved. The CDR3 length is 13 residues. V was cut by 0 bases and J by 3 bases, with 4 bases left in between. CDR1 SGHTS and CDR2 YDEGEE come from the germline V gene. CDR3 loop: CASSLGDNQPQHF. CDR3 bases: TGTGCCAGCAGCTTGGGAGACAATCAGCCCCAGCATTTT. Looking up the rest from reference TRBV5-8 and TRBJ1-5 gives the full variable domain: EAGVTQSPTHLIKTRGQQATLRCSPISGHTSVYWYQQALGLGLQFLLWYDEGEERNRGNFPPRFSGRQFPNYSSELNVNALELEDSALYLCASSLGDNQPQHFGDGTRLSIL.

The chain has TRBV7-6 and TRBJ1-1, with D unresolved. Deletions cut 7 bases from V and 1 base from J, with 10 bases between. The germline V gene encodes CDR1 SGHVS and CDR2 FNYEAQ. The CDR3 covers 13 residues. The CDR3 loop reads CASMGLRNTEAFF. The CDR3 DNA is TGTGCCAGCATGGGCCTCCGGAACACTGAAGCTTTCTTT.

The chain is built from TRBV4-3 and TRBJ1-1; perhaps TRBD1 as D (5 bases). V shed 4 bases and J shed 3 bases, with 21 bases lying between them. CDR1 LGHNA and CDR2 YSLEER come from the germline V gene. The CDR3 has 17 amino acids. CDR3 region: CASSPSLRLQGDTEAFF. The CDR3 bases are TGCGCCAGCAGCCCGAGTTTGAGGTTACAAGGGGACACTGAAGCTTTCTTT.

The chain is built from TRBV12-3 or TRBV12-4 and TRBJ1-4; tentatively, D is TRBD1 (6 bases). V gave up 2 bases and J gave up 8 bases, with 9 bases separating them. The CDR3 spans 13 residues. In nucleotides, the CDR3 is TGTGCCAGCAGTTTAAGACAGGCGGAAAAACTGTTTTTT. It encodes CASSLRQAEKLFF.

The chain combines TRBV5-1 with TRBJ2-7; 7 bases are a match to TRBD2. Germline CDR1 is SGHRS and CDR2 is YFSETQ. The junction had 5 bases not matched to a gene; V was cut back by 0 bases and J by 2 bases. This CDR3 has 15 residues. CDR3 nucleotide sequence: TGCGCCAGCAGCTTGGTAGCTAGCGGTACCTACGAGCAGTACTTC. This encodes CASSLVASGTYEQYF.

This chain connects TRBV5-4 to TRBJ1-1; the match to TRBD1 covers 7 bases. CDR3 length: 14 amino acids. In germline, CDR1 is SGHNT, CDR2 YYREEE (reference sequence). V was pared by 2 bases and J by 4 bases, with 5 bases of the junction left unmatched. The CDR3: CASSFGQAATEAFF. In DNA form, the CDR3 reads TGTGCCAGCAGCTTCGGACAGGCGGCCACTGAAGCTTTCTTT.

This chain connects TRBV1 to TRBJ2-5; the table's D call, TRBD2, was not checked against the DNA. TRBV1 constitutes a pseudogene. This CDR3 is 16 amino acids long. CDR3 sequence (DNA): TGCACCAGCAGCCAAGAGCGGGCAAAGTACCAAGAGACCCAGTACTTC. Its translation: CTSSQERAKYQETQYF.

The chain has TRBV11-2 and TRBJ2-1, with D possibly being TRBD2 (5 bases). Trimming left V 3 bases short and J 3 bases short, with 12 bases between. This CDR3 region has 15 residues. The germline gives CDR1 SGHAT, CDR2 FQNNGV. CDR3: CASSFQDSIYNEQFF. CDR3 nucleotides: TGTGCCAGCAGCTTCCAGGACTCCATCTACAATGAGCAGTTCTTC.

The chain links TRBV11-2 to TRBJ1-3; TRBD1 matches 10 bases. Germline trimming cut 2 bases from V and 1 base from J; bases unmatched to any gene: 5. Germline V gene data show CDR1 as SGHAT and CDR2 as FQNNGV. The CDR3 loop spans 17 amino acids. The chain's CDR3 is CASSLSGTGVSGNTIYF. In DNA, the CDR3 is TGTGCCAGCAGCTTAAGTGGGACAGGGGTTTCTGGAAACACCATATATTTT.

CDR3 nucleotides: TGCAGTGCTGGGGGCGTCACCGAGCAGTACTTC. The encoded protein is CSAGGVTEQYF. The chain recombines TRBV20-1 with TRBJ2-7, with a possible D match to TRBD1 (6 bases). Trimming removed 5 bases from V and 6 bases from J, with 11 bases in between. CDR3 length: 11 amino acids. The germline V gene encodes CDR1 DFQATT and CDR2 SNEGSKA (reference sequence).

The count of this clone is one. This chain connects TRBV19 to TRBJ1-1, with D possibly being TRBD1 (6 bases). Per germline, CDR1 LNHDA and CDR2 SQIVND (reference sequence). The V end was cut by 6 bases, the J end by 0 bases, with 17 bases between. The CDR3 is 16 residues long. As DNA, the CDR3 is TGTGCCAGTAGACAAAACGGACAGAATATGAACACTGAAGCTTTCTTT. It is translated as CASRQNGQNMNTEAFF.

The chain employs TRBV6-5 and TRBJ1-2; unclear D gene. V dropped 8 bases and J dropped 0 bases, with 10 bases sitting between them. Germline V gene sequence: CDR1 MNHEY, CDR2 SVGAGI. The CDR3 is 13 amino acids. The CDR3 is CASRSITNYGYTF. The CDR3 DNA reads as TGTGCCAGCCGGAGCATTACTAACTATGGCTACACCTTC.

V gene TRBV5-8 combines with J gene TRBJ1-5; no clear D gene. V was shortened by 0 bases and J by 3 bases, with 16 bases between the two germline ends. This CDR3 has 17 amino acids. The germline V gene has CDR1 SGHTS and CDR2 YDEGEE. The CDR3 is CASSLGQEVTYNQPQHF. In nucleotides, the CDR3 is TGTGCCAGCAGCTTGGGCCAGGAGGTAACCTACAATCAGCCCCAGCATTTT.

This clone appeared once. This rearrangement joins TRBV27 to TRBJ1-2, with 9 bases matching TRBD1. The CDR3 spans 15 residues. J lost 2 bases, V lost 5 bases, and 6 bases had no gene match. Germline CDR1 is MNHEY and CDR2 is SMNVEV (reference sequence). The CDR3 here is CASSPGQGTNYGYTF. CDR3 DNA sequence: TGTGCCAGCAGTCCGGGACAGGGTACGAACTATGGCTACACCTTC.

The genes are TRBV21-1 and TRBJ1-5; no DNA check was done on the table's D call, TRBD1. TRBV21-1 is a pseudogene locus. This CDR3 has 16 amino acids. The CDR3 DNA sequence: TGTGCCAGCAGTAAAAGGGGAATGCAGGGTAAACAGCCCCAGCATTTT. This gives the protein CASSKRGMQGKQPQHF.

This chain joins TRBV6-1 and TRBJ2-7; D remains unclear. The CDR3 is 14 residues long. In germline, CDR1 is MNHNS, CDR2 SASEGT. V was shortened by 2 bases and J by 3 bases, with 11 bases between the two germline ends. The CDR3 loop reads CASSESLTYYEQYF. Written as DNA, the CDR3 is TGTGCCAGCAGTGAATCCCTCACCTACTACGAGCAGTACTTC.

The V call is TRBV3-1 (or the pseudogene TRBV3-2), the J call TRBJ2-7, with TRBD2 matching over 7 bases. The V and J ends lost 4 bases and 6 bases, in that order; junction bases with no gene match: 0. Germline V gives CDR1 LGHDT, CDR2 YNNKEL (reference sequence). CDR3 length: 11 residues. This CDR3 reads CASSRGGEQYF. The CDR3, as DNA: TGTGCCAGCAGCCGGGGGGGCGAGCAGTACTTC.